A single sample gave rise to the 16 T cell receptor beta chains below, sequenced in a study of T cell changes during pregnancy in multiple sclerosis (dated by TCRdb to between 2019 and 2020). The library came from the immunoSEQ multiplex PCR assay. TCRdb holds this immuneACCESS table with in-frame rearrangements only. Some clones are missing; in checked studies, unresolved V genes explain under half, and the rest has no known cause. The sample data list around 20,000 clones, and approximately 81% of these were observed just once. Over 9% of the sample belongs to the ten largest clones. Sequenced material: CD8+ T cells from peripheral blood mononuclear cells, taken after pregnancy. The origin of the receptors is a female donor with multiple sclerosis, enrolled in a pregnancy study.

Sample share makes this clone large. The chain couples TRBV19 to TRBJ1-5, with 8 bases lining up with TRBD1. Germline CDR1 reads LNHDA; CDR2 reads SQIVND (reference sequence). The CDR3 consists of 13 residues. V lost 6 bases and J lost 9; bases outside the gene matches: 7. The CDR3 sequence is CASRETGVLPQHF. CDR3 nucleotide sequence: TGTGCCAGTAGGGAGACAGGGGTTCTGCCCCAGCATTTT. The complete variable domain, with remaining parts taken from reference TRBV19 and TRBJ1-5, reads DGGITQSPKYLFRKEGQNVTLSCEQNLNHDAMYWYRQDPGQGLRLIYYSQIVNDFQKGDIAEGYSVSREKKESFPLTVTSAQKNPTAFYLCASRETGVLPQHFGDGTRLSIL.

The CDR3 coding sequence is TGTGCCAGCCCAGGGTATCAGGAAAACACCATATATTTT. Translation gives CASPGYQENTIYF. The V and J genes are TRBV6-1 and TRBJ1-3; D possibly corresponds to TRBD1 (5 bases). The CDR3 sequence is 13 residues long. CDR1 is MNHNS, CDR2 SASEGT, per germline. Trimming stripped 8 bases from V and 6 bases from J, with 14 bases between.

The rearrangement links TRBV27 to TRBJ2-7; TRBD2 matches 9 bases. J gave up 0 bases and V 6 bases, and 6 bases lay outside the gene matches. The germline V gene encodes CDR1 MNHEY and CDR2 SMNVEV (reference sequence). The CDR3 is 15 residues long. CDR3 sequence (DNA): TGTGCCAGCAGCCTTGCGGGAGGGAGCTCCTACGAGCAGTACTTC. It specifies CASSLAGGSSYEQYF.

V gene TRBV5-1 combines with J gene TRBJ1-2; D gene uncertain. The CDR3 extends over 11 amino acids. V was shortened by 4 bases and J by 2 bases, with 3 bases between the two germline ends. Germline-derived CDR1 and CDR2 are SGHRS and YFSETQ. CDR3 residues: CASSQNYGYTF. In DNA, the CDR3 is TGCGCCAGCAGCCAGAACTATGGCTACACCTTC. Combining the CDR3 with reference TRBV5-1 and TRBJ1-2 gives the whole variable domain KAGVTQTPRYLIKTRGQQVTLSCSPISGHRSVSWYQQTPGQGLQFLFEYFSETQRNKGNFPGRFSGRQFSNSRSEMNVSTLELGDSALYLCASSQNYGYTFGSGTRLTVV.

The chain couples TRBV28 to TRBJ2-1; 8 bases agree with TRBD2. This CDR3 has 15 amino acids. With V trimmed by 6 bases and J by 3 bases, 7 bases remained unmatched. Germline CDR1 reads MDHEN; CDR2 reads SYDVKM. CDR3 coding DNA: TGTGCCAGCAGCCGTGAGCGGGAGATCTACAATGAGCAGTTCTTC. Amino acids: CASSREREIYNEQFF.

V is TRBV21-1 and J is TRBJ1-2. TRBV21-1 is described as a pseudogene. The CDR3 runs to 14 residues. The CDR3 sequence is CASSKYRENYGYTF. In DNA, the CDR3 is TGTGCCAGCAGCAAATATAGAGAAAACTATGGCTACACCTTC.

The DNA for the CDR3 is TGCGCCAGCAGCATTAGAGCGGGAGGTGGTGATACGCAGTATTTT. It encodes CASSIRAGGGDTQYF. The genes are TRBV5-1 and TRBJ2-3; 9 bases fit TRBD2. Trimming at V came to 4 bases and at J to 6 bases, leaving 9 bases not matched to a gene. There are 15 residues in the CDR3. Germline loops: CDR1 SGHRS, CDR2 YFSETQ. Looking up the rest from reference TRBV5-1 and TRBJ2-3 gives the full variable domain: KAGVTQTPRYLIKTRGQQVTLSCSPISGHRSVSWYQQTPGQGLQFLFEYFSETQRNKGNFPGRFSGRQFSNSRSEMNVSTLELGDSALYLCASSIRAGGGDTQYFGPGTRLTVL.

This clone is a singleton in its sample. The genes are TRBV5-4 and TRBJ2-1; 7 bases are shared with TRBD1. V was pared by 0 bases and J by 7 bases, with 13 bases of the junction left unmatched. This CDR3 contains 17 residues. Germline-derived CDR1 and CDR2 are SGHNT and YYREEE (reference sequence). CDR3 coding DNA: TGTGCCAGCAGCTTGGCCGCGAGGGGGCGAGCCCGAAATGAGCAGTTCTTC. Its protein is CASSLAARGRARNEQFF.

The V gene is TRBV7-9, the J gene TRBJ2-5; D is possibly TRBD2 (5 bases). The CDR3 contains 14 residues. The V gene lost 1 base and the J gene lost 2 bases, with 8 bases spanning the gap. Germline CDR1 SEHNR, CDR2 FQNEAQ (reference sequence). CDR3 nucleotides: TGTGCCAGCAGCTTAGGAGGGTCTCAAGAGACCCAGTACTTC. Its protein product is CASSLGGSQETQYF.

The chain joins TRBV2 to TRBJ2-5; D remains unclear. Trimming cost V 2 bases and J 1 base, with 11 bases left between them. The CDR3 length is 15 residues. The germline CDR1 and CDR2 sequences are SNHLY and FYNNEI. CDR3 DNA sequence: TGTGCCAGCAGTGAATACCACTTCCCCCAAGAGACCCAGTACTTC. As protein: CASSEYHFPQETQYF.

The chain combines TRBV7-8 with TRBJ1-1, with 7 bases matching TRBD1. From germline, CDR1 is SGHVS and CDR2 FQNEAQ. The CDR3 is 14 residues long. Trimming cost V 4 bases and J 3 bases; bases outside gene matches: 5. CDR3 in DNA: TGTGCCAGCAGCTCAGGGGACAGCCACACTGAAGCTTTCTTT. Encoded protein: CASSSGDSHTEAFF.

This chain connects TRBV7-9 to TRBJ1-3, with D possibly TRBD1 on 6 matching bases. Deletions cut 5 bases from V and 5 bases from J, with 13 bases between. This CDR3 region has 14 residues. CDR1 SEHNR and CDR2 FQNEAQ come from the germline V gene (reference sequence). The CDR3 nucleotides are TGTGCCAGCAGCCCCCGGGACACACGAAACACCATATATTTT. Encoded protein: CASSPRDTRNTIYF.

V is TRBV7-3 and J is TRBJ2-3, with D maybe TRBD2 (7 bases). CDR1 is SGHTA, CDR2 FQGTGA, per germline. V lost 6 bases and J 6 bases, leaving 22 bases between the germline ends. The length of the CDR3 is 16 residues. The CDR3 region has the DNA TGTGCCAGCAGTAGTCTTGGAGGGGGGGCAGGGGATACGCAGTATTTT. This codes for CASSSLGGGAGDTQYF.

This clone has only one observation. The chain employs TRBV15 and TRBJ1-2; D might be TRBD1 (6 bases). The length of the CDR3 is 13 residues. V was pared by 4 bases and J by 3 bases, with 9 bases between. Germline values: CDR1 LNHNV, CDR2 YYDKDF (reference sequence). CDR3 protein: CATSKAGDYGYTF. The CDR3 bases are TGTGCCACCAGCAAGGCAGGGGACTATGGCTACACCTTC.

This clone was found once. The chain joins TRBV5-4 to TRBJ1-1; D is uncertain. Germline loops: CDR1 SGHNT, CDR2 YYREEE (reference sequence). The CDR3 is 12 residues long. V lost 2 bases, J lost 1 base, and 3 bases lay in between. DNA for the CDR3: TGTGCCAGCAGCTTTAAGAACACTGAAGCTTTCTTT. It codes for CASSFKNTEAFF.

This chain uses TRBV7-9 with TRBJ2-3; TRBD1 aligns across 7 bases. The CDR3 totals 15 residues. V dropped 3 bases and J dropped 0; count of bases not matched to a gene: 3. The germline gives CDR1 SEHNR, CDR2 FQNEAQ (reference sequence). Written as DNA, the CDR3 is TGTGCCAGCAGCTTGGGACAGACGAGCACAGATACGCAGTATTTT. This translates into CASSLGQTSTDTQYF.